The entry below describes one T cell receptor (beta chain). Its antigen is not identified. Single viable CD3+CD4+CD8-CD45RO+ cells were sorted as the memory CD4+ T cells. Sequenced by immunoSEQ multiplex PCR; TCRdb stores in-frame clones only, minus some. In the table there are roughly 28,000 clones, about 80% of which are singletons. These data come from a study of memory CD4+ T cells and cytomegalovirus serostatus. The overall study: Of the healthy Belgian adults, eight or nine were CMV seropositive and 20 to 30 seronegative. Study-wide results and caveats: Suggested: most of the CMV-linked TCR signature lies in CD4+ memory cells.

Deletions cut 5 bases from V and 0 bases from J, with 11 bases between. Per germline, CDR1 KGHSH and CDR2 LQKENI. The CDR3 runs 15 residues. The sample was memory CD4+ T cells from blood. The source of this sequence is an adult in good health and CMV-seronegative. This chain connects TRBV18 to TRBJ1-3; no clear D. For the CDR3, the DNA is TGTGCCAGCTCAGACCAGCCGTACTCTGGAAACACCATATATTTT. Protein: CASSDQPYSGNTIYF.